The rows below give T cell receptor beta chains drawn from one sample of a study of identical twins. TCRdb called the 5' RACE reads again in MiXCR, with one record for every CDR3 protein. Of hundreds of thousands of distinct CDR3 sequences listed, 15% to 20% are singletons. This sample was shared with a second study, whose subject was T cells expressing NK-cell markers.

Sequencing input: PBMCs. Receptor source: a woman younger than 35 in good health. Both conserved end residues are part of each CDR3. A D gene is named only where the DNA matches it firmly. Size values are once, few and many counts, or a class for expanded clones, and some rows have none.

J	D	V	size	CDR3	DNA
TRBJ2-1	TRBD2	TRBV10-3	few	CAIRGLAGGPLNEQFF	TGTGCCATCAGGGGACTAGCGGGAGGGCCTCTCAATGAGCAGTTCTTC
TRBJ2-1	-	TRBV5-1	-	CASSDSSRQLRFF	TGCGCCAGCAGCGACTCCTCGCGCCAATTGCGGTTCTTC
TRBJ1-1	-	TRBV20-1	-	CSARGPWNTEAFF	TGCAGTGCTAGGGGACCCTGGAACACTGAAGCTTTCTTT
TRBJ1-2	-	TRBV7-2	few	CASSLHPGGNYGYTF	TGTGCCAGCAGCTTACATCCGGGGGGCAACTATGGCTACACCTTC
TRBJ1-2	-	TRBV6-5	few	CASSWRGLDGYTF	TGTGCCAGCAGTTGGAGGGGACTAGATGGCTACACCTTC
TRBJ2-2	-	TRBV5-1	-	CASSLDRAGDTGELFF	TGCGCCAGCAGCTTGGACAGGGCTGGGGACACCGGGGAGCTGTTTTTT
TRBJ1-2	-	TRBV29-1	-	CSVPGGNNYGYTF	TGCAGCGTTCCCGGGGGGAATAACTATGGCTACACCTTC
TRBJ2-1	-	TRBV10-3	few	CAISPGLGAYNEQFF	TGTGCCATCAGTCCGGGACTGGGGGCCTACAATGAGCAGTTCTTC
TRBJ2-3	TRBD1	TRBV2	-	CASSRDRVSTDTQYF	TGTGCCAGCAGCCGGGACAGGGTTTCGACAGATACGCAGTATTTT
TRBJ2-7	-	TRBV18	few	CASSPGLGSYEQYF	TGTGCCAGCTCACCAGGGCTGGGGTCCTACGAGCAGTACTTC
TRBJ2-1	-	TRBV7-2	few	CASSHKPSSYNEQFF	TGTGCCAGCAGCCATAAGCCGAGCTCCTACAATGAGCAGTTCTTC
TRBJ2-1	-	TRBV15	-	CATSRDTGGVEQFF	TGTGCCACCAGCAGAGATACGGGTGGCGTTGAGCAGTTCTTC
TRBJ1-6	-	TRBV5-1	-	CASSLAGERNSPLHF	TGCGCCAGCAGCTTAGCAGGGGAAAGGAATTCACCCCTCCACTTT
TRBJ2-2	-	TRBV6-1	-	CASIDSNTGELFF	TGTGCCAGCATTGACAGTAACACCGGGGAGCTGTTTTTT
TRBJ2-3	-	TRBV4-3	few	CASSQEGTGNTQYF	TGCGCCAGCAGCCAAGAGGGTACCGGTAATACGCAGTATTTT